A selection of T cell receptor beta chains follows, all from one sample in a study of untreated major depressive disorder. This table comes from immunoSEQ multiplex PCR, and its TCRdb copy is limited to in-frame clones, with some not included. Here the sample spans tens of thousands of clones, around 92% being singletons. The source material was CD4+ T cells from PBMCs. The source is a woman in her thirties or forties in good health. Both conserved end residues are trimmed from each CDR3.

v_gene	CDR3aa
TRBV5-6	ASSSTGTKLTGELF
TRBV6-5	ASSLQGRSGNTIY
TRBV5-1	ASSFGDYEQY
TRBV6-5	ASKRALAVQETQY
TRBV5-1	ASSLGGRNTGELF
TRBV29-1	SVETGEIGETQY
TRBV5-1	ASSLYDRASTEAF
TRBV6-5	ASSSLTSNYGYT
TRBV9	ASSAGLAGGTQY
TRBV2	ASSVQENYEQY
TRBV6-1	ASSGYLDRYT
TRBV29-1	SVQLVGVTEAF
TRBV14	ASSVYFPGTSGLANQETQY
TRBV29-1	SVRTIYTDTQY
TRBV9	ASSVYTGGADKRQF
TRBV7-9	ASRTGTSTDTQY
TRBV5-1	ASSLGDRKPYEKLF
TRBV7-2	ASSPHQTGAGGANVLT
TRBV7-2	ASSIRWGPGELF
TRBV10-1	ASSPGQGTSYEQY
TRBV6-1	ASSVSVSGNTIY
TRBV28	ASSPSQQGGHEKLF
TRBV11-3	ASSLGRMSGDTDTQY
TRBV4-1	ASSQDSGRVSVNYGYT
TRBV6-6	ASIRDRVNTGELF
TRBV4-1	ASSRGTSPF
TRBV6-5	ASSYTSYNEQF
TRBV27	ASSFARGRVTSNEKLF
TRBV7-2	ASSLTSGRQYEQY
TRBV4-1	ASTKGPSTANTEAF
TRBV19	ASSLDSIYNSPLH
TRBV7-9	ASSPQGGGQETQY